This T cell receptor beta chain is from a study of cytomegalovirus exposure and HLA in healthy donors. The junction had 7 bases not matched to a gene; V was cut back by 8 bases and J by 2 bases. CDR3 length equals 14 residues. CDR1 is SGHVS, CDR2 FQNEAQ, per germline. This clone was picked up a small number of times. The PCR ran on 60 Vbeta and 13 Jbeta primers. Data came from immunoSEQ multiplex PCR; TCRdb stores just in-frame clones and leaves some out. The sample holds 150,000 to 200,000 clones, more than 85% seen once. Sequenced input: PBMCs. The sequence was obtained from a girl under three years old in good health and CMV-seronegative. This rearrangement joins TRBV7-8 to TRBJ2-7; 9 nucleotides match TRBD2. In DNA form, the CDR3 reads TGTGCCAGCTCCGGGACTAGCACCGCCTACGAGCAGTACTTC. As protein: CASSGTSTAYEQYF.